This is a list of T cell receptor beta chains from one sample in a study of cytomegalovirus exposure and HLA in healthy donors. TCRdb keeps only in-frame clones here, not all; method: immunoSEQ multiplex PCR. The sample has about 140,000 clones; about 66% are singletons. What was sequenced was PBMCs. These receptors were taken from a male donor in good health and CMV-seronegative. Both conserved end residues are part of each CDR3.

v_call | cdr3_aa
TRBV23-1 | CASSQSGTGEDNEQFF
TRBV11-1 | CASSLFTGGNYEQYF
TRBV27 | CASSKNLWGEDYGYTF
TRBV7-9 | CASSLGLPDVSYEQYF
TRBV19 | CASSIGRATDTQYF
TRBV9 | CASSVGGGAGGDYGYTF
TRBV6-5 | CASRRTGQGGYGYTF
TRBV18 | CASSTGQIFYEQYF
TRBV5-4 | CAGQSQGGTYNSPLHF
TRBV9 | CASSVESGVNEKLFF
TRBV5-4 | CASSPTGGGPYNEQFF
TRBV27 | CASSSLRGYQETQYF
TRBV28 | CASSAPQGAIAEAFF
TRBV6-5 | CASGLAGNTDTQYF
TRBV4-3 | CASSHRTGNLAFF
TRBV18 | CASSPFREATGELFF
TRBV2 | CASTPDRGRLGYEQFF
TRBV28 | CASSPGQGAYGYTF
TRBV9 | CASSVTGGGLTEAFF
TRBV28 | CASSFLGQGAYEQYF
TRBV7-6 | CASSLSGGGEKLFF
TRBV4-3 | CASSQGMIGFAGGPIIGELFF
TRBV4-2 | CASSQGVGTGGKTEAFF
TRBV11-2 | CASSSQRGLYNEQFF
TRBV7-9 | CASSIRGLAGNTIYF
TRBV2 | CASSLETGIFYEQYF
TRBV19 | CASSTSGTVSQPQHF
TRBV30 | CAWSVDRDYEQYF
TRBV19 | CASRPRGSSYEQYF
TRBV28 | CASRETVNTEAFF
TRBV29-1 | CSVDRGGPNQETQYF
TRBV7-9 | CASSLSVNTEAFF
TRBV18 | CASSLYRDSPSSSGNTIYF
TRBV7-6 | CASSPLGSGGAGTQYF
TRBV9 | CASSVMEGGNYEQYF
TRBV10-2 | CASSDMYEQFF
TRBV5-6 | CASSPTASNYGYTF
TRBV9 | CASSPEGGGSSGNTIYF
TRBV4-1 | CASSQFDRGLRYEQYF
TRBV28 | CASSSQGASSYEQYF
TRBV9 | CASSPNWSGELFF
TRBV27 | CASNVAGTYNEQFF
TRBV7-3 | CASSFQGQGSTGELFF
TRBV7-9 | CASSSLVSENTEAFF
TRBV10-3 | CAIRRTSDVETQYF
TRBV9 | CASSVAVSGTSQETQYF
TRBV4-1 | CASSQVNWDRVTEAFF
TRBV15 | CATSKPDRVGETQYF
TRBV5-4 | CASSLEGLGRSPDEKLFF
TRBV9 | CASSVVGGSGLGTQYF
TRBV7-7 | CASSLGAWAGGPVETQYF
TRBV18 | CASSPPAGNTEAFF
TRBV11-2 | CASTAPGQEGDEQFF